The sequence of this T cell receptor (beta chain) was determined in a study of shared clonotypes between healthy human individuals. Germline V gene lookup returns CDR1 SEHNR and CDR2 FQNEAQ (reference sequence). The trim removed 1 base at V and 11 bases at J, leaving 8 bases unmatched. This CDR3 has 14 amino acids. This clone was found once. The protocol was immunoSEQ multiplex PCR, while the TCRdb copy is restricted to in-frame clones and leaves out a portion. The sample gives 950,000 to 1,300,000 clones, roughly 80% of which show up once; 1.2% to 1.5% is in the top ten. This sequence was found in a man aged 18 to 30 in good health. Sequencing was carried out using memory CD4+ T cells sorted from blood. Noted subset: CD45RA-negative fraction. The V gene is TRBV7-9, the J gene TRBJ1-5; 7 nucleotides agree with TRBD1. CDR3 bases: TGTGCCAGCAGCTTAGGGGACAGTGACGTAGCCCAGCATTTT. Residues: CASSLGDSDVAQHF.